The T cell receptor beta chain described here comes from a study of cytomegalovirus exposure and HLA in healthy donors. Whole-study results and caveats: A later analysis reportedly identified an Asian-associated ancestry cluster as carrying fewer N-insertions than the 666-donor mean. The investigators catalogued 160 or so TCR beta chains as cytomegalovirus-associated.

Germline values: CDR1 LGHNA, CDR2 YSLEER. V dropped 1 base and J dropped 3 bases, with 12 bases sitting between them. This CDR3 is built from 16 residues. Researchers ran the PCR with 60 Vbeta and 13 Jbeta primers. The data were produced by immunoSEQ multiplex PCR, yet TCRdb's version contains in-frame clones alone and is incomplete. Among about 160,000 clones listed, 80% to 90% were seen once. To note about this clone: No antigen is known for it.

The sample comprised PBMCs. The sequence was collected from a woman aged 25 to 39 in good health and CMV-seropositive. This chain joins TRBV4-3 and TRBJ2-2; tentative D call: TRBD2 (6 bases). CDR3 DNA sequence: TGCGCCAGCAGCCAAGTAGGAGGGGTCGACACCGGGGAGCTGTTTTTT. Translation gives CASSQVGGVDTGELFF.